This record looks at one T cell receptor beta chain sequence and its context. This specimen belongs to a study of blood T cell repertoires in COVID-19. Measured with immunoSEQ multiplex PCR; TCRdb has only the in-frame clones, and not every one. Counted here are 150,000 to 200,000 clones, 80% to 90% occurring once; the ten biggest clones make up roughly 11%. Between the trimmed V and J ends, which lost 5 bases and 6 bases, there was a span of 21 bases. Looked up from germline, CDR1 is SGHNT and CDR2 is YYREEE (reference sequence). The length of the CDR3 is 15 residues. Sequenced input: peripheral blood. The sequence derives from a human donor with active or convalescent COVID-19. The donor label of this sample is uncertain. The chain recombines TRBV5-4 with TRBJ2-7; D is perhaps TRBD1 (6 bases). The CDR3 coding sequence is TGTGCCAGCAGAGGGGACCTGGGGACAACCCGCGAGCAGTACTTC. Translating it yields CASRGDLGTTREQYF.